This entry lists 2 T cell receptor beta chains sequenced from one sample in a study of blood T cell repertoires in COVID-19. Data came from immunoSEQ multiplex PCR; TCRdb stores just in-frame clones and leaves some out. This table has fewer than 250,000 clones, 83% appearing once. The sample consisted of peripheral blood. The receptors derive from a woman in her thirties or forties with active or convalescent COVID-19.

The rearrangement uses TRBV24-1 and TRBJ1-5; no firm D call. Germline CDR1 reads KGHDR; CDR2 reads SFDVKD. The CDR3 runs to 16 residues. V was shortened by 3 bases and J by 2 bases, with 13 bases between the two germline ends. The CDR3 spells CATSDHNSQGNQPQHF. DNA of the CDR3: TGTGCCACCAGTGATCATAATTCGCAGGGCAATCAGCCCCAGCATTTT.

The V call is TRBV7-9, the J call TRBJ1-4; D perhaps matches TRBD1 (5 bases). Trimming left V 8 bases short and J 3 bases short, with 16 bases between. This CDR3 contains 15 residues. CDR1 is SEHNR and CDR2 is FQNEAQ in the germline V gene (reference sequence). As DNA, the CDR3 is TGTGCCAGCGGACCAGGGACGGGGGCTAATGAAAAACTGTTTTTT. Its translation is CASGPGTGANEKLFF. Using reference TRBV7-9 and TRBJ1-4 for the parts outside the CDR3, the full variable domain is DTGVSQNPRHKITKRGQNVTFRCDPISEHNRLYWYRQTLGQGPEFLTYFQNEAQLEKSRLLSDRFSAERPKGSFSTLEIQRTEQGDSAMYLCASGPGTGANEKLFFGSGTQLSVL.